A selection of T cell receptor beta chains follows, all from one sample in a study of OX40 agonist ivuxolimab in advanced cancers. Using immunoSEQ multiplex PCR, the repertoire was profiled, and TCRdb retains in-frame clones only, with some absent. The sample carries about 51,000 clones, around four fifths recorded once. This sample comprised CD4+ or CD8+ T cells sorted from blood, obtained in a trial of the OX40 agonist ivuxolimab. All receptors derive from an adult with an advanced solid tumor such as melanoma, head and neck, liver or kidney cancer. The CDR3 runs from the conserved cysteine through the conserved F or W. Each record gives: V gene, J gene, clone size, D gene, CDR3 DNA, CDR3 protein. D genes are given only for firm matches. For some rows the clone size is stated as once, few or many, or as a class when expanded; others skip it.

TRBV11-2	TRBJ2-3	.	.	TGTGCCAGCAGCTTATTCCTCAGGGACACAGATACGCAGTATTTT	CASSLFLRDTDTQYF
TRBV2	TRBJ1-1	.	.	TGTGCCAGCAGTGATATACGGGCGGGGACTGAAGCTTTCTTT	CASSDIRAGTEAFF
TRBV21-1	TRBJ2-7	.	.	TGTGCCAGCAGCAAACCGACTGTGGGACAGGTCTACGAGCAGTACTTC	CASSKPTVGQVYEQYF
TRBV5-4	TRBJ2-7	.	TRBD1	TGTGCCAGCAGCTCCCCGGGACAGGGCTACGAGCAGTACTTC	CASSSPGQGYEQYF
TRBV5-1	TRBJ1-5	.	.	TGCGCCAGCAGCTATACGGGGGGGAATCAGCCCCAGCATTTT	CASSYTGGNQPQHF
TRBV7-9	TRBJ2-7	.	TRBD2	TGTGCCAGCAGCTCACCCTTACTAGCGGGAGGCGGTCACGAGCAGTACTTC	CASSSPLLAGGGHEQYF
TRBV9	TRBJ2-1	.	TRBD2	TGTGCCAGCAGCGTAGATAGGGGACTAGCGGACGAGCAGTTCTTC	CASSVDRGLADEQFF
TRBV7-9	TRBJ2-7	.	.	TGTGCCAGCACAGGGGCCTACGAGCAGTACTTC	CASTGAYEQYF
TRBV5-5	TRBJ1-1	.	.	TGTGCCAGCATTAACATGGGGGAGAGCACTGAAGCTTTCTTT	CASINMGESTEAFF
TRBV6-1	TRBJ1-1	.	.	TGTGCCAGCAGCGGGGGTTACACTGAAGCTTTCTTT	CASSGGYTEAFF
TRBV29-1	TRBJ1-2	.	.	TGCAGCGCCTTTTCTAGGGCAGGCCCCCTGGGATATGGCTACACCTTC	CSAFSRAGPLGYGYTF
TRBV11-2	TRBJ2-7	medium-sized	.	TGTGCCAGCAGCTCATTTCCGGGACTTGGGTCGTCCTACGAGCAGTACTTC	CASSSFPGLGSSYEQYF
TRBV2	TRBJ1-1	.	.	TGTGCCAGCAGTGCTACAGCGACGAACACTGAAGCTTTCTTT	CASSATATNTEAFF
TRBV7-6	TRBJ2-1	.	.	TGTGCCAGCAGCTCACACAGGGAAATCACTGATGAGCAGTTCTTC	CASSSHREITDEQFF
TRBV6-5	TRBJ1-6	.	TRBD1	TGTGCCAGCAATCCGACAGGGCCTAATTCACCCCTCCACTTT	CASNPTGPNSPLHF
TRBV29-1	TRBJ2-3	.	.	TGCAGCGTTGAAGGGCAGGGGGAGGGGGATACGCAGTATTTT	CSVEGQGEGDTQYF
TRBV15	TRBJ2-1	.	.	TGTGCCACCAGCAGAGCGGGCTCCTACAATGAGCAGTTCTTC	CATSRAGSYNEQFF
TRBV9	TRBJ2-6	.	TRBD1	TGTGCCAGCAGCGTAGGTCCGGGACAGGGGGCTGGGGCCAACGTCCTGACTTTC	CASSVGPGQGAGANVLTF
TRBV27	TRBJ2-5	.	TRBD1	TGTGCCAGCAGTTCAACTACAGGGGACGAGACCCAGTACTTC	CASSSTTGDETQYF
TRBV4-2	TRBJ2-7	.	.	TGTGCCAGCAGCCAAGTCACCGGGGGCTCCTACGAGCAGTACTTC	CASSQVTGGSYEQYF
TRBV9	TRBJ2-3	.	.	TGTGCCAGCAGCGCGACGGCAGATACGCAGTATTTT	CASSATADTQYF
TRBV27	TRBJ1-2	.	TRBD1	TGTGCCAGCAGGCGACAGGGAGAAGATGGCTACACCTTC	CASRRQGEDGYTF
TRBV5-1	TRBJ2-7	.	.	TGCGCCAGCAGCCCGAGGGGACCCTACGAGCAGTACTTC	CASSPRGPYEQYF
TRBV7-9	TRBJ2-2	.	.	TGTGCCAGCATAGAGGGTAGCGGCCCTACCTCCACCGGGGAGCTGTTTTTT	CASIEGSGPTSTGELFF
TRBV4-3	TRBJ1-1	.	.	TGCGCCAGCAGCCGCAGTCGACACTGGAACACTGAAGCTTTCTTT	CASSRSRHWNTEAFF
TRBV28	TRBJ2-1	.	TRBD2	TGTGCCAGCAGTTTGATAGCGGGAAGCTCCTACAATGAGCAGTTCTTC	CASSLIAGSSYNEQFF
TRBV5-1	TRBJ2-5	.	TRBD2	TGCGCCAGCAGCTTGGAGGCGGGAGGGGTCCAAGAGACCCAGTACTTC	CASSLEAGGVQETQYF
TRBV4-1	TRBJ1-4	once	TRBD1	TGCGCCAGCAGCCAGACAGGGACTGCAGGGAGCGAAGAAAAACTGTTTTTT	CASSQTGTAGSEEKLFF
TRBV28	TRBJ2-7	.	.	TGTGCCAGCAGTTTACCGGGTGGAGGGGCCTACGAGCAGTACTTC	CASSLPGGGAYEQYF
TRBV6-1	TRBJ2-7	few	TRBD1	TGTGCCAGCAGTGTGGGACAGGGGGCGTACGAGCAGTACTTC	CASSVGQGAYEQYF
TRBV23-1	TRBJ2-1	.	.	TGCGCCAAGCAGTCGACTAAATACAATGAGCAGTTCTTC	CAKQSTKYNEQFF
TRBV12-5	TRBJ2-3	.	TRBD2	TGTGCTAGTGGTTCCGATCGTAGCGGGGTTAACACAGATACGCAGTATTTT	CASGSDRSGVNTDTQYF
TRBV15	TRBJ2-5	once	.	TGTGCCACCAGCAGAGAGGGCTTCCTAGCGGAGACCCAGTACTTC	CATSREGFLAETQYF
TRBV11-1	TRBJ2-3	.	.	TGTGCCAGCAGCTTAGACCGGGGTGCAGATACGCAGTATTTT	CASSLDRGADTQYF
TRBV10-1	TRBJ1-6	.	.	TGCGCCAGCAGTGATCTCAGGGTTAGCTCCTATAATTCACCCCTCCACTTT	CASSDLRVSSYNSPLHF
TRBV5-6	TRBJ2-4	once	.	TGTGCCAGCACCCTCACCAGGGGAAGCGCTAATGCGGAAAACATTCAGTACTTC	CASTLTRGSANAENIQYF
TRBV6-5	TRBJ1-2	.	.	TGTGCCAGCAGTACTCGGGACACCGGCTACACCTTC	CASSTRDTGYTF
TRBV13	TRBJ2-5	.	.	TGTGCCAGCAGCTTGCGGCAGGGGCAAGAGACCCAGTACTTC	CASSLRQGQETQYF
TRBV5-1	TRBJ2-2	.	.	TGCGCCAGCAGCGGATACACCGGGGAGCTGTTTTTT	CASSGYTGELFF
TRBV19	TRBJ2-5	.	.	TGTGCCAGTAGTATAGTGGGAGGTCAAGAGACCCAGTACTTC	CASSIVGGQETQYF
TRBV7-3	TRBJ2-1	.	.	TGTGCCAGCAGCTTACGGCCCGGCAATGAGCAGTTCTTC	CASSLRPGNEQFF
TRBV9	TRBJ2-3	.	.	TGTGCCAGCAGCGTAGCTGACTTAGAGGGCACAGATACGCAGTATTTT	CASSVADLEGTDTQYF
TRBV7-2	TRBJ2-7	.	.	TGTGCCAGCAGCTCACCGGACCATACCTACGAGCAGTACTTC	CASSSPDHTYEQYF
TRBV11-2	TRBJ2-1	few	TRBD2	TGTGCCAGCATCGTTAGCGGGAGAGATGAGCAGTTCTTC	CASIVSGRDEQFF
TRBV7-9	TRBJ2-5	few	.	TGTGCCAGCAGCGACGGGCCGGGAGAGACCCAGTACTTC	CASSDGPGETQYF
TRBV30	TRBJ1-1	.	.	TGTGCCTGGAGAAGGATGGGGGCTTTCTTT	CAWRRMGAFF
TRBV7-3	TRBJ2-1	.	.	TGTGCCAGCTCCCAGGGTCTGAGCTCCTACAATGAGCAGTTCTTC	CASSQGLSSYNEQFF
TRBV19	TRBJ2-7	.	TRBD1	TGTGCCAGTAGTACCGGGACAGCACTATACGAGCAGTACTTC	CASSTGTALYEQYF
TRBV19	TRBJ1-1	few	TRBD1	TGTGCCAGTACCCTACAGGGGGCGGACACTGAAGCTTTCTTT	CASTLQGADTEAFF
TRBV11-2	TRBJ2-1	once	TRBD2	TGTGCCAGCAGCCCAGGAGCGGGGGGTGGGGATGAGCAGTTCTTC	CASSPGAGGGDEQFF
TRBV11-2	TRBJ2-3	.	TRBD1	TGTGCCAGCAGCTTAGGGACAGGGGGCGCAGATACGCAGTATTTT	CASSLGTGGADTQYF
TRBV15	TRBJ1-5	.	.	TGTGCCACCAGCAAAGGACGTATGGATCAGCCCCAGCATTTT	CATSKGRMDQPQHF
TRBV5-1	TRBJ2-7	.	TRBD2	TGCGCCAGCAGGGGTAGCGGGGGGTCTTACGAGCAGTACTTC	CASRGSGGSYEQYF